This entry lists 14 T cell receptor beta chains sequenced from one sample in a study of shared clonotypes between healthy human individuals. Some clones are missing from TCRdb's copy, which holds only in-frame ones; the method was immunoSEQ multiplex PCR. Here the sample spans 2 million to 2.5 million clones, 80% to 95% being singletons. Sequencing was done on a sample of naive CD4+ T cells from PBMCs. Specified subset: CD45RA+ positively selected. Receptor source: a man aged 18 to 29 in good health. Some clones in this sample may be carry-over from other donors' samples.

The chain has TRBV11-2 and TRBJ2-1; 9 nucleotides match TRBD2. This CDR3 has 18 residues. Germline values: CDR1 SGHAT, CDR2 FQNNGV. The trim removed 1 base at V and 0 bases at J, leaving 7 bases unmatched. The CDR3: CASSLVLVSGSSYNEQFF. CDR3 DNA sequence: TGTGCCAGCAGCTTAGTTTTGGTTAGCGGGAGCTCCTACAATGAGCAGTTCTTC. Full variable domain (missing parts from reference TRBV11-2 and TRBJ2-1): EAGVAQSPRYKIIEKRQSVAFWCNPISGHATLYWYQQILGQGPKLLIQFQNNGVVDDSQLPKDRFSAERLKGVDSTLKIQPAKLEDSAVYLCASSLVLVSGSSYNEQFFGPGTRLTVL.

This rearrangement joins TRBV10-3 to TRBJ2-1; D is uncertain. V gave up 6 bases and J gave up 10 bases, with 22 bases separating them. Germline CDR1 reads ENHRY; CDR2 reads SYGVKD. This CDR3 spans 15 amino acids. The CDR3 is CAISRAIDGLWEQFF. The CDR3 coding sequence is TGTGCCATCAGCCGAGCCATAGATGGCCTTTGGGAGCAGTTCTTC.

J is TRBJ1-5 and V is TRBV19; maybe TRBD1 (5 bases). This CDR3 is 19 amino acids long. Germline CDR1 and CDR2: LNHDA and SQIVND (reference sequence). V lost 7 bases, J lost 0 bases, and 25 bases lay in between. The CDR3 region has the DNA TGTGCCAGTACCAACCCCCGGGACGGAGCCCTTTATAGCAATCAGCCCCAGCATTTT. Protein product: CASTNPRDGALYSNQPQHF.

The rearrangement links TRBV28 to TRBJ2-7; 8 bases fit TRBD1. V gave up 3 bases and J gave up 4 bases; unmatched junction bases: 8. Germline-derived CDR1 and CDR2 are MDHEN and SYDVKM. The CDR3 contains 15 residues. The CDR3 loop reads CASSFQGQGVYEQYF. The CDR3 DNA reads TGTGCCAGCAGTTTTCAAGGACAGGGCGTTTACGAGCAGTACTTC.

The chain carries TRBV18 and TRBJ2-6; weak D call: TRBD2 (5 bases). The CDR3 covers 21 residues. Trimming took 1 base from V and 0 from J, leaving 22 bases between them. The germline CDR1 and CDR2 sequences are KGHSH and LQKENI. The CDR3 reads CASSPRFLFGPEGSGANVLTF. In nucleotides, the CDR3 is TGTGCCAGCTCACCACGTTTCCTTTTTGGCCCTGAGGGCTCTGGGGCCAACGTCCTGACTTTC.

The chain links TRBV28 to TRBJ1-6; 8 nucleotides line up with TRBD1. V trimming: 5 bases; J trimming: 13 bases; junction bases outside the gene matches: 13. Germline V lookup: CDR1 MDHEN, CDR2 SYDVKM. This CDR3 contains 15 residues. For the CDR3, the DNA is TGTGCCAGCAGTCTCCGGACTCAGGGGGCGCGGCCCCTCCACTTT. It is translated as CASSLRTQGARPLHF.

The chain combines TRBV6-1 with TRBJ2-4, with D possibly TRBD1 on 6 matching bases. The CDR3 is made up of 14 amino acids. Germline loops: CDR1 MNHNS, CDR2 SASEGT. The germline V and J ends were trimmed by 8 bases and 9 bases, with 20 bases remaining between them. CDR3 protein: CASGPRTVDAIQYF. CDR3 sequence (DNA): TGTGCCAGCGGCCCCCGGACAGTTGATGCCATTCAGTACTTC.

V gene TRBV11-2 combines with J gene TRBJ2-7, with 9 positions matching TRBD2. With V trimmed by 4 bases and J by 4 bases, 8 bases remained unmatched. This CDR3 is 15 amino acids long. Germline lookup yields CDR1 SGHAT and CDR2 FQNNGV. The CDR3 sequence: CASSSIAGVGYEQYF. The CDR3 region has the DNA TGTGCCAGCAGCTCTATAGCGGGAGTCGGTTACGAGCAGTACTTC.

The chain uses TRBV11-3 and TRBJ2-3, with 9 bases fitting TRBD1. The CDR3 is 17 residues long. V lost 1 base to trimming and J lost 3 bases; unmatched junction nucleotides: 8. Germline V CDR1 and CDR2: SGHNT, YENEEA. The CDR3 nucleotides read TGTGCCAGCAGCTTAGGTGTGGGACAGGGTGTAACAGATACGCAGTATTTT. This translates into CASSLGVGQGVTDTQYF.

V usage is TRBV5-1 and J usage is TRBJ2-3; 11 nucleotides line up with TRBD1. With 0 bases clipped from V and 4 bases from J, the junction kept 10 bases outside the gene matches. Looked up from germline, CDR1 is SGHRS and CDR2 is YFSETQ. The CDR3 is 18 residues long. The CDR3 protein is CASSLATGQGARADTQYF. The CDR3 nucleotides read TGCGCCAGCAGCTTGGCTACCGGACAGGGGGCGCGGGCAGATACGCAGTATTTT.

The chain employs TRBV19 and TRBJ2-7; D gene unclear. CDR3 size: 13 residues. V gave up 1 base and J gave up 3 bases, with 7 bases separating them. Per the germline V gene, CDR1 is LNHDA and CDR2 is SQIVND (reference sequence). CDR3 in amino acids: CASSIGPIYEQYF. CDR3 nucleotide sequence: TGTGCCAGTAGTATAGGACCGATCTACGAGCAGTACTTC.

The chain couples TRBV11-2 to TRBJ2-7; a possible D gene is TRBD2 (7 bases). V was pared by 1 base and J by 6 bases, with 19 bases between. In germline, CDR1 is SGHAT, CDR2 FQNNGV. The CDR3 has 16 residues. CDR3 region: CASSLVGGRYKSEQYF. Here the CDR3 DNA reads TGTGCCAGCAGCTTAGTGGGGGGGCGTTATAAATCCGAGCAGTACTTC.

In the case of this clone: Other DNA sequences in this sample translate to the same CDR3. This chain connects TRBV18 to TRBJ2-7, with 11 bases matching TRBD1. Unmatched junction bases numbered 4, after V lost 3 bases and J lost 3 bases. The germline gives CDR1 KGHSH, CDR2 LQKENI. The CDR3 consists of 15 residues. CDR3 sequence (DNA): TGTGCCAGCTCACCGGGGACAGGGGGACTCTACGAGCAGTACTTC. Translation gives CASSPGTGGLYEQYF.

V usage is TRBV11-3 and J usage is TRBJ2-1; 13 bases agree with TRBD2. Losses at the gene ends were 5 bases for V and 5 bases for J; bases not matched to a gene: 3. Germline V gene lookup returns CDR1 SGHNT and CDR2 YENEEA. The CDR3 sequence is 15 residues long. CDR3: CASSPGLAGDNEQFF. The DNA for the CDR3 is TGTGCCAGCAGCCCAGGACTAGCGGGAGACAATGAGCAGTTCTTC.